This T cell receptor beta chain was documented in a study of molecular identifiers for immune sequencing clone quantification. Previously described methods and listed TCR primers produced bulk TCR libraries. MiXCR, run by TCRdb on the PCR reads, gives a single entry per CDR3 protein. The sample includes some 320,000 distinct CDR3 sequences, over 20% of them seen just once. Sorting selected naive CD8 T cells with a CD8+CD4-CCR7+CD45RA+ phenotype. This CDR3 is built from 13 residues. CDR1 and CDR2 (germline): LNHDA, SQIVND (reference sequence). Trimming removed 5 bases at V and 4 bases at J, with 11 bases between. This clonotype was detected only a few times.

Material: naive CD8+ T cells from blood, with Jurkat cell RNA spiked in. Subset reported: FACS-sorted CD8+CD4-CCR7+CD45RA+ naive T cells. This sequence originates from a human donor in good health. Some libraries in this study had Jurkat cell RNA spiked in. The chain uses TRBV19 and TRBJ1-1; maybe TRBD1 (5 bases). CDR3 amino acids: CASSFGASTEAFF. The CDR3 DNA reads as TGTGCCAGTAGTTTTGGGGCGAGCACTGAAGCTTTCTTT.